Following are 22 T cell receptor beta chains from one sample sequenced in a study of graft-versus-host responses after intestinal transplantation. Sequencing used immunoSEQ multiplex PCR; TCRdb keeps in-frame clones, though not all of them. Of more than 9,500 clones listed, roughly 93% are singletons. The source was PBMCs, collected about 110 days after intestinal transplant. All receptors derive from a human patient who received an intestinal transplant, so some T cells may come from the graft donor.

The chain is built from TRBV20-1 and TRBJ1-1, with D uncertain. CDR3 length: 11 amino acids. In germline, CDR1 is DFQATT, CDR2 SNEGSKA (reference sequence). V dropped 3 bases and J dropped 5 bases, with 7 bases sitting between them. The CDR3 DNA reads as TGCAGTGCTAGTCCCAGGACTGAAGCTTTCTTT. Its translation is CSASPRTEAFF.

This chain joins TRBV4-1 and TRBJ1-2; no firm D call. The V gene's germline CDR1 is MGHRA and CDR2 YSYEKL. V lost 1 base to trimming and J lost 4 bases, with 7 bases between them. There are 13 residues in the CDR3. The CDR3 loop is CASSQGWSYGYTF. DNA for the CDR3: TGCGCCAGCAGCCAAGGCTGGAGCTATGGCTACACCTTC.

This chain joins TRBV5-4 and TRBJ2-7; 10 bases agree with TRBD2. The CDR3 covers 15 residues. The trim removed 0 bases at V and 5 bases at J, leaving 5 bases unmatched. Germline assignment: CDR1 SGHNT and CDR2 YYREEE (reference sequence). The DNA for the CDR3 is TGTGCCAGCAGCTTGGTAGCGGGAGGACCCCACGAGCAGTACTTC. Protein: CASSLVAGGPHEQYF.

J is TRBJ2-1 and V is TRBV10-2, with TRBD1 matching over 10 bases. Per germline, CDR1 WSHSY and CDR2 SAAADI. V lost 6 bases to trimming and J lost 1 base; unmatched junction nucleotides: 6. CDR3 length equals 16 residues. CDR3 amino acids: CASRDRQGASYNEQFF. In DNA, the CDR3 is TGCGCCAGCAGGGACCGACAGGGGGCGTCCTACAATGAGCAGTTCTTC.

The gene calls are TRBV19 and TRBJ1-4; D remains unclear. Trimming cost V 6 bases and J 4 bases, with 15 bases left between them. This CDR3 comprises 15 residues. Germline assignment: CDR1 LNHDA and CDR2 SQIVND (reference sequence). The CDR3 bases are TGTGCCAGTAGCCCGTTGGCAGGCCTTAATGAAAAACTGTTTTTT. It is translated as CASSPLAGLNEKLFF.

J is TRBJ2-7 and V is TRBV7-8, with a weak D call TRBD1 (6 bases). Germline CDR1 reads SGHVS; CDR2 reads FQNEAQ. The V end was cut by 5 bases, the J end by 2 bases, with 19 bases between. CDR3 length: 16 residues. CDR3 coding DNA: TGTGCCAGCAGCCTTAACCCCGGGACAATAACCTACGAGCAGTACTTC. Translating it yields CASSLNPGTITYEQYF.

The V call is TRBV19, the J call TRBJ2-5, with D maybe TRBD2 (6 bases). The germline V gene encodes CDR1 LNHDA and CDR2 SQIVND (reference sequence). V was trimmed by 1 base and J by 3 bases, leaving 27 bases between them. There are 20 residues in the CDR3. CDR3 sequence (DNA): TGTGCCAGTAGTATAGGAGGCAGCTCCGGGGGAGCGGGCCCCAAAGAGACCCAGTACTTC. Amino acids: CASSIGGSSGGAGPKETQYF.

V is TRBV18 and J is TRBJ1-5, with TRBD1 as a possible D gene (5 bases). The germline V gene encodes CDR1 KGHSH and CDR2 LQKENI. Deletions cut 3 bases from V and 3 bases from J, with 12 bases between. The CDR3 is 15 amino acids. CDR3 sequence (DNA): TGTGCCAGCTCACCCCGGGACGGTCACAATCAGCCCCAGCATTTT. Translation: CASSPRDGHNQPQHF.

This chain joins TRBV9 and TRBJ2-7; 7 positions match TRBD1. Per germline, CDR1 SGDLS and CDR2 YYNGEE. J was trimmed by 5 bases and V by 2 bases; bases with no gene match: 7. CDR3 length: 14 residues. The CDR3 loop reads CASSVGTDPHEQYF. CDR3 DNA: TGTGCCAGCAGCGTTGGGACAGACCCTCACGAGCAGTACTTC.

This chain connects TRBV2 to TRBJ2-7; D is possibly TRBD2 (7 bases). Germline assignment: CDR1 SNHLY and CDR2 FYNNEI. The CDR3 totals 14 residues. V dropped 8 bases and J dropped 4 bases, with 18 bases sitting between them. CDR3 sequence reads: CASHREGLLYEQYF. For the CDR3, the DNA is TGTGCCAGCCACAGGGAGGGGTTACTTTACGAGCAGTACTTC.

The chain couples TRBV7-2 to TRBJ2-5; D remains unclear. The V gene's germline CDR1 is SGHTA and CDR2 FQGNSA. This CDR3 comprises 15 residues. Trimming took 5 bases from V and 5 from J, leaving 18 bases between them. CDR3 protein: CASSPADGDWETQYF. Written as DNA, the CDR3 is TGTGCCAGCAGCCCCGCGGACGGCGATTGGGAGACCCAGTACTTC. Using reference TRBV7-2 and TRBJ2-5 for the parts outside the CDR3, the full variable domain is GAGVSQSPSNKVTEKGKDVELRCDPISGHTALYWYRQSLGQGLEFLIYFQGNSAPDKSGLPSDRFSAERTGGSVSTLTIQRTQQEDSAVYLCASSPADGDWETQYFGPGTRLLVL.

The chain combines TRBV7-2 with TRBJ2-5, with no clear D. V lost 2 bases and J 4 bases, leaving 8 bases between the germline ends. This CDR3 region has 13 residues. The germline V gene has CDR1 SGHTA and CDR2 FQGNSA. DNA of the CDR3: TGTGCCAGCAGCTTACCCCCTAGAGAGACCCAGTACTTC. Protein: CASSLPPRETQYF.

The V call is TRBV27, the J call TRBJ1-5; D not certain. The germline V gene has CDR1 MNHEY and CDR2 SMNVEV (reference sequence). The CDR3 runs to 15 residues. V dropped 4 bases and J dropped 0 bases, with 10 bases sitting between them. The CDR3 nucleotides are TGTGCCAGCAGTTCAACAAGGGATAGCAATCAGCCCCAGCATTTT. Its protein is CASSSTRDSNQPQHF.

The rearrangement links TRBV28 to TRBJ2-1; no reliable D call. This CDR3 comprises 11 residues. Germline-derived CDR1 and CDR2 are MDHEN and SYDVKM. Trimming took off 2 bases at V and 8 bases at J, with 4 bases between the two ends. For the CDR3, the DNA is TGTGCCAGCAGTTTAGGGGATGAGCAGTTCTTC. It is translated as CASSLGDEQFF. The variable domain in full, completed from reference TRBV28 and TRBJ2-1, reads DVKVTQSSRYLVKRTGEKVFLECVQDMDHENMFWYRQDPGLGLRLIYFSYDVKMKEKGDIPEGYSVSREKKERFSLILESASTNQTSMYLCASSLGDEQFFGPGTRLTVL.

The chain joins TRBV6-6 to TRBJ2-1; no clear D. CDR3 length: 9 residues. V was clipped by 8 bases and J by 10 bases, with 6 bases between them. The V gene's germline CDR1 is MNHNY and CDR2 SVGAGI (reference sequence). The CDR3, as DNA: TGTGCCAGCGGCGAAGAGCAGTTCTTC. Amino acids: CASGEEQFF.

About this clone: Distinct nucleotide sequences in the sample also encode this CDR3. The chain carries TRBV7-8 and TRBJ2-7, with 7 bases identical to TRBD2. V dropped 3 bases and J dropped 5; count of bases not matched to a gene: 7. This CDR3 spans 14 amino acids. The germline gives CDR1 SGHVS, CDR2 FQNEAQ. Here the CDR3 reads CASSLSSGNHEQYF. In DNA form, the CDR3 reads TGTGCCAGCAGCTTGAGCAGCGGGAATCACGAGCAGTACTTC.

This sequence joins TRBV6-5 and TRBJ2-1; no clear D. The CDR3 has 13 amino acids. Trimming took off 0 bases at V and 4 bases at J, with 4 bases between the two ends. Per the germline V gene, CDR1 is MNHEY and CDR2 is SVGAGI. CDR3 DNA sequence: TGTGCCAGCAGTTACTCTTTTTACAATGAGCAGTTCTTC. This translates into CASSYSFYNEQFF.

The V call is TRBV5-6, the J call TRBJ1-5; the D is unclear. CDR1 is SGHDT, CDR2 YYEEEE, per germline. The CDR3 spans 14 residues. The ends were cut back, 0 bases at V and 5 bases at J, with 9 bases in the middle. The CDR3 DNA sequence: TGTGCCAGCAGCTTGGTGGGGTACGATCAGCCCCAGCATTTT. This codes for CASSLVGYDQPQHF.

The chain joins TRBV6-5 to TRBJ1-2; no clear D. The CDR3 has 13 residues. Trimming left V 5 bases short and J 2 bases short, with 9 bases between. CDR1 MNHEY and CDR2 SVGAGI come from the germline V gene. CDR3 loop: CASSEVGNYGYTF. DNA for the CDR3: TGTGCCAGCAGTGAAGTCGGCAACTATGGCTACACCTTC.

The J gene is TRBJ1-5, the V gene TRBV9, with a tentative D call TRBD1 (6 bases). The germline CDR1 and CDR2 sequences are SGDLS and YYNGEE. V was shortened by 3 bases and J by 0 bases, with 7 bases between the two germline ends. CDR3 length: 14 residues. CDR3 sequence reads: CASSDRDSNQPQHF. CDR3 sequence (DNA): TGTGCCAGCAGCGACAGGGATAGCAATCAGCCCCAGCATTTT.

The DNA for the CDR3 is TGTGCCAGCAGTGAACGTCTAGCGGACTCCTACGAGCAGTACTTC. This translates into CASSERLADSYEQYF. The V and J genes are TRBV2 and TRBJ2-7, with TRBD2 matching over 7 bases. Germline CDR1 and CDR2: SNHLY and FYNNEI. V trimming: 2 bases; J trimming: 0 bases; junction bases outside the gene matches: 4. This CDR3 contains 15 residues.

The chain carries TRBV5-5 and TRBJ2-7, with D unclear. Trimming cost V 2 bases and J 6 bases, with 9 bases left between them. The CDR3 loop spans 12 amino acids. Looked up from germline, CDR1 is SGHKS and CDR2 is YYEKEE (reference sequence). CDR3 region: CASSLERSEQYF. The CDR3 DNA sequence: TGTGCCAGCAGCTTAGAACGATCCGAGCAGTACTTC.